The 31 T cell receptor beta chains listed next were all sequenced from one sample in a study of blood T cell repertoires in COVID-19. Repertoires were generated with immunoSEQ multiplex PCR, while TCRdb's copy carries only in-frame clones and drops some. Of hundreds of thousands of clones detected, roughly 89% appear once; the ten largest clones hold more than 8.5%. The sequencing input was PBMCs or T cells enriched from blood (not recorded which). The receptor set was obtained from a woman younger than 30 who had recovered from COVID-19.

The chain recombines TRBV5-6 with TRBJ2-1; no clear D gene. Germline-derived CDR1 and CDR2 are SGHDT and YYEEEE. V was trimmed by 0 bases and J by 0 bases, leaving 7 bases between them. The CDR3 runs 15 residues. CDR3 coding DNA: TGTGCCAGCAGCTTGGAATCCTACTCCTACAATGAGCAGTTCTTC. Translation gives CASSLESYSYNEQFF. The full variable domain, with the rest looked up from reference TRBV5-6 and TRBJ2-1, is DAGVTQSPTHLIKTRGQQVTLRCSPKSGHDTVSWYQQALGQGPQFIFQYYEEEERQRGNFPDRFSGHQFPNYSSELNVNALLLGDSALYLCASSLESYSYNEQFFGPGTRLTVL.

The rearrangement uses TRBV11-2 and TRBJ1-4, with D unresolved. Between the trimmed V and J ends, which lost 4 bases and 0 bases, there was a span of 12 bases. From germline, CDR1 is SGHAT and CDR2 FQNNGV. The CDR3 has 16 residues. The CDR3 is CASSSHYTATNEKLFF. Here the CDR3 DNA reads TGTGCCAGCAGCTCCCACTACACTGCAACTAATGAAAAACTGTTTTTT. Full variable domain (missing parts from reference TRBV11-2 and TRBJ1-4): EAGVAQSPRYKIIEKRQSVAFWCNPISGHATLYWYQQILGQGPKLLIQFQNNGVVDDSQLPKDRFSAERLKGVDSTLKIQPAKLEDSAVYLCASSSHYTATNEKLFFGSGTQLSVL.

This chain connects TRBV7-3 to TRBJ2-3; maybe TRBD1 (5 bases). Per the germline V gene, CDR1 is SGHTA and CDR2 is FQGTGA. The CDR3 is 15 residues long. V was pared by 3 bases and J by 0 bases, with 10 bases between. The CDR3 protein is CASSFTGTSTDTQYF. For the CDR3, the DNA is TGTGCCAGCAGCTTCACAGGAACTAGCACAGATACGCAGTATTTT.

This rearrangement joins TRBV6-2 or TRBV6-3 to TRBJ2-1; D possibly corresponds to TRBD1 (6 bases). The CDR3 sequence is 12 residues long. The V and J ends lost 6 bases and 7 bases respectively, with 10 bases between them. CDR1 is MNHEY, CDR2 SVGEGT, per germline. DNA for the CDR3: TGTGCCAGCAGCACCCAGGGGAATGAGCAGTTCTTC. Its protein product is CASSTQGNEQFF.

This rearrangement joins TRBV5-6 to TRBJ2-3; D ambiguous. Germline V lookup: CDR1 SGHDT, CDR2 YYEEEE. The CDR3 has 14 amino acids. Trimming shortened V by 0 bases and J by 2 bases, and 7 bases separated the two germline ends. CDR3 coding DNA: TGTGCCAGCAGCTTGGACCAGAACACAGATACGCAGTATTTT. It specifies CASSLDQNTDTQYF.

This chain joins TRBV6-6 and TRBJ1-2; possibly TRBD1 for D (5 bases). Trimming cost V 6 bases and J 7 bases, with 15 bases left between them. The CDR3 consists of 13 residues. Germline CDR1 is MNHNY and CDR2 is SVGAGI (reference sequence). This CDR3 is CASRERQQSGYTF. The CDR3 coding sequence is TGTGCCAGCAGGGAGAGACAGCAATCTGGCTACACCTTC.

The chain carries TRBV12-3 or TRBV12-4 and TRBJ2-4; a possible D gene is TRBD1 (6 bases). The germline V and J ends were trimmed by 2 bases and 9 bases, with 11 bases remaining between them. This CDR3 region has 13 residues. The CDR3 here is CASSLTGRSIQYF. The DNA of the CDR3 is TGTGCCAGCAGTTTAACAGGGCGGAGCATTCAGTACTTC.

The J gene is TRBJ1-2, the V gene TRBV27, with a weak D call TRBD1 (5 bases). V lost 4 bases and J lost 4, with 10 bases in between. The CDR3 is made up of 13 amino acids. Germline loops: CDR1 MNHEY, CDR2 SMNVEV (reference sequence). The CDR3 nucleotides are TGTGCCAGCAGTTGGGGCAGGGCCTATGGCTACACCTTC. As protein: CASSWGRAYGYTF.

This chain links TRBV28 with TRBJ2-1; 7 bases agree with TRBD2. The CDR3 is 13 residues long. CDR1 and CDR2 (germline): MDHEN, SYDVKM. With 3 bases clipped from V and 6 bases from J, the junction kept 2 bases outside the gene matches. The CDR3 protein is CASSFGGSNEQFF. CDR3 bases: TGTGCCAGCAGTTTCGGCGGGAGCAATGAGCAGTTCTTC.

The CDR3 nucleotides read TGTGCCAGCAGGGACTACCGGGGACCGCGGGGGGACACTGAAGCTTTCTTT. Its protein is CASRDYRGPRGDTEAFF. The chain combines TRBV7-6 with TRBJ1-1, with a possible D match to TRBD1 (5 bases). V lost 6 bases to trimming and J lost 3 bases, with 23 bases between them. The CDR3 runs to 17 residues. Per germline, CDR1 SGHVS and CDR2 FNYEAQ.

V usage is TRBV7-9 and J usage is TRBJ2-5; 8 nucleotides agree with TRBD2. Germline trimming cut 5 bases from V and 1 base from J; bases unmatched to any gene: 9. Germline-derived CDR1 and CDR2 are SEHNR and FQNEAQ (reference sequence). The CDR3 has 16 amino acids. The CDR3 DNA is TGTGCCAGCAGCCAGGGAAATAGCGGGGCCCAAGAGACCCAGTACTTC. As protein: CASSQGNSGAQETQYF.

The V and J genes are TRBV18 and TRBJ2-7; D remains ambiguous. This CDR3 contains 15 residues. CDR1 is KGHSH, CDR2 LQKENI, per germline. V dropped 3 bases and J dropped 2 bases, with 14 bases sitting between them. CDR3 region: CASSPVPSAAYEQYF. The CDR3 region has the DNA TGTGCCAGCTCACCTGTCCCCTCGGCGGCCTACGAGCAGTACTTC. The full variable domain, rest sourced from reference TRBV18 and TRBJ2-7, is NAGVMQNPRHLVRRRGQEARLRCSPMKGHSHVYWYRQLPEEGLKFMVYLQKENIIDESGMPKERFSAEFPKEGPSILRIQQVVRGDSAAYFCASSPVPSAAYEQYFGPGTRLTVT.

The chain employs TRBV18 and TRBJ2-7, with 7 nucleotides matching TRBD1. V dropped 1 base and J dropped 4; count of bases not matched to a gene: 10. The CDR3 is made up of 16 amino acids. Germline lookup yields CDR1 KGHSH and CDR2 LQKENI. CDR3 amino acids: CASSPLTRQGPYEQYF. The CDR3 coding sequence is TGTGCCAGCTCACCACTTACGAGACAGGGACCTTACGAGCAGTACTTC.

CDR3 sequence (DNA): TGCAGTGCCGAAGACAGCTACGAGCAGTACTTC. This gives the protein CSAEDSYEQYF. The rearrangement joins TRBV20-1 to TRBJ2-7; maybe TRBD1 (5 bases). Germline CDR1 and CDR2: DFQATT and SNEGSKA (reference sequence). This CDR3 is built from 11 residues. Trimming took off 6 bases at V and 3 bases at J, with 9 bases between the two ends.

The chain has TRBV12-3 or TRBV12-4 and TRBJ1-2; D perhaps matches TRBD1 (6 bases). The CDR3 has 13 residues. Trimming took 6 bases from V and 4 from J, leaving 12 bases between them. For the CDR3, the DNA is TGTGCCAGCAGACATGGACAGAGCTATGGCTACACCTTC. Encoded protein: CASRHGQSYGYTF.

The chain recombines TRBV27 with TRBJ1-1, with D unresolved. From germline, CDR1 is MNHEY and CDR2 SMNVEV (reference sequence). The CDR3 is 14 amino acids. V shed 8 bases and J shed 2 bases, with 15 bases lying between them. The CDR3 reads CASRSRGLNTEAFF. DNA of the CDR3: TGTGCCAGCCGGTCGCGGGGTCTAAACACTGAAGCTTTCTTT.

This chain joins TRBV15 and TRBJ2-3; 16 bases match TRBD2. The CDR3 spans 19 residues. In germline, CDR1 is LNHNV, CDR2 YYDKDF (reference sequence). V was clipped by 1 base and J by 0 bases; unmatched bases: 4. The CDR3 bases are TGTGCCACCAGCAGAGCCGGGACTAGCGGGAGGGATAGCACAGATACGCAGTATTTT. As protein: CATSRAGTSGRDSTDTQYF.

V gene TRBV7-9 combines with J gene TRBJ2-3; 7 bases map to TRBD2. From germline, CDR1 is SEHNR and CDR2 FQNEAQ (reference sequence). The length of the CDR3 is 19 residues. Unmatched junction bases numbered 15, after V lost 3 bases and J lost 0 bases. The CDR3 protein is CASSFSQSIKTSSTDTQYF. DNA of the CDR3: TGTGCCAGCAGCTTTTCCCAGAGTATTAAGACTAGCAGCACAGATACGCAGTATTTT. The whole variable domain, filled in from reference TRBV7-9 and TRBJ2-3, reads DTGVSQNPRHKITKRGQNVTFRCDPISEHNRLYWYRQTLGQGPEFLTYFQNEAQLEKSRLLSDRFSAERPKGSFSTLEIQRTEQGDSAMYLCASSFSQSIKTSSTDTQYFGPGTRLTVL.

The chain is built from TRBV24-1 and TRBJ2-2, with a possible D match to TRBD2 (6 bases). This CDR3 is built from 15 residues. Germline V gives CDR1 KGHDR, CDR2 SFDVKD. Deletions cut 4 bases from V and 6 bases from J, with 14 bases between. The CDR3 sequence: CATSEGGKGPGELFF. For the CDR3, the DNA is TGTGCCACCAGTGAGGGGGGAAAGGGGCCCGGGGAGCTGTTTTTT.

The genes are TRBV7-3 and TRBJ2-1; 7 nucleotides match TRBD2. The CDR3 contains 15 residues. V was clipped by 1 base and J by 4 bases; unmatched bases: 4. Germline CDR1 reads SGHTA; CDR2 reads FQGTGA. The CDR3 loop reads CASSLNRGVYNEQFF. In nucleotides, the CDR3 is TGTGCCAGCAGCTTAAACCGGGGGGTGTACAATGAGCAGTTCTTC.

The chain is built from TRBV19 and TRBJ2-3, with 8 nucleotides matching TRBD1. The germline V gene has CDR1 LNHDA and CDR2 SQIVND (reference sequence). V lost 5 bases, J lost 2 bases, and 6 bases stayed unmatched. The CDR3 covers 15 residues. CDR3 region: CASSPGQGVTDTQYF. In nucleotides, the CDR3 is TGTGCCAGTAGTCCCGGACAGGGTGTCACAGATACGCAGTATTTT.

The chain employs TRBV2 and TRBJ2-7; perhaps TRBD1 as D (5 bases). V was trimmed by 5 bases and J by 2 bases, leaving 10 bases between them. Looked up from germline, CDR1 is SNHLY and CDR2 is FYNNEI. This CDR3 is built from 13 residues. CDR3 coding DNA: TGTGCCAGCAGTACAGGCACCGCCTACGAGCAGTACTTC. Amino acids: CASSTGTAYEQYF.

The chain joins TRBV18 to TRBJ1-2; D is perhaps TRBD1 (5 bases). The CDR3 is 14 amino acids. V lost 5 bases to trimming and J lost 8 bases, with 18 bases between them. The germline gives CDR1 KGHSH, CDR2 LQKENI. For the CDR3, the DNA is TGTGCCAGCTCATCAAGTGGGGGGTATCAAGGCTACACCTTC. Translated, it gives CASSSSGGYQGYTF.

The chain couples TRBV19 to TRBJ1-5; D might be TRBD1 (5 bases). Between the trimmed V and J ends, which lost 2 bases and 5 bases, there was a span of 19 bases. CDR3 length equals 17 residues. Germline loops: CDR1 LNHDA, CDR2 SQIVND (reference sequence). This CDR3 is CASSIYQPRAPDQPQHF. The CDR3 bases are TGTGCCAGTAGTATATATCAGCCCAGGGCCCCTGATCAGCCCCAGCATTTT.

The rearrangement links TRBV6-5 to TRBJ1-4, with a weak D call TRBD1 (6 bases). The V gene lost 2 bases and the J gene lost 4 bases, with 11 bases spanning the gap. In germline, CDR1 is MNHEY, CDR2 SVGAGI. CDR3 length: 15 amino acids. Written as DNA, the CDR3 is TGTGCCAGCAGTTACACAGGGCGCTATAATGAAAAACTGTTTTTT. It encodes CASSYTGRYNEKLFF.

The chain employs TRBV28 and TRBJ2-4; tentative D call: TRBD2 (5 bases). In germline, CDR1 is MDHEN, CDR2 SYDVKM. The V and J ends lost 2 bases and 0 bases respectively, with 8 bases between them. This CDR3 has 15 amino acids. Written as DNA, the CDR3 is TGTGCCAGCAGTTTAAGGACTCTAGCCAAAAACATTCAGTACTTC. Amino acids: CASSLRTLAKNIQYF.

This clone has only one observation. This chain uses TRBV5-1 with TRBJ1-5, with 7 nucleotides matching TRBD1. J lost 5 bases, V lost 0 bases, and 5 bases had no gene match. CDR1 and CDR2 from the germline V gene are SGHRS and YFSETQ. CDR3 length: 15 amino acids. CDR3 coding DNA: TGCGCCAGCAGCTTGGACGGTGACAGGGATCAGCCCCAGCATTTT. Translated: CASSLDGDRDQPQHF.

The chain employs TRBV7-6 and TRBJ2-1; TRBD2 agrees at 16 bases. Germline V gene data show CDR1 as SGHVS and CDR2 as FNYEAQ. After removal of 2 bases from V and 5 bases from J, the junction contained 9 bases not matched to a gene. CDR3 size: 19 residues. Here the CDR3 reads CASSLPPGTSGRADNEQFF. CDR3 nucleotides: TGTGCCAGCAGCTTACCCCCCGGGACTAGCGGGAGGGCCGACAATGAGCAGTTCTTC.

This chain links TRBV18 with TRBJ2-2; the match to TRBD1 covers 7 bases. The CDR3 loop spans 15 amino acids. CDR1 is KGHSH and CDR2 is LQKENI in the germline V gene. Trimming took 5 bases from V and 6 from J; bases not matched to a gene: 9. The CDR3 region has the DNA TGTGCCAGCTCATCGCGACAGGGTGGGGCCGGGGAGCTGTTTTTT. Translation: CASSSRQGGAGELFF. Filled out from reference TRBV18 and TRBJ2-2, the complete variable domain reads NAGVMQNPRHLVRRRGQEARLRCSPMKGHSHVYWYRQLPEEGLKFMVYLQKENIIDESGMPKERFSAEFPKEGPSILRIQQVVRGDSAAYFCASSSRQGGAGELFFGEGSRLTVL.

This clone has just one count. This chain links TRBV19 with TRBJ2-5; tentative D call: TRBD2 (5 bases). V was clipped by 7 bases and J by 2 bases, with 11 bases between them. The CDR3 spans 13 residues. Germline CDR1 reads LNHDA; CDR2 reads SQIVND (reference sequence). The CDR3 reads CASTSTGQETQYF. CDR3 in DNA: TGTGCCAGTACGTCGACGGGGCAAGAGACCCAGTACTTC. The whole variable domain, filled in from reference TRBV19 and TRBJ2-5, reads DGGITQSPKYLFRKEGQNVTLSCEQNLNHDAMYWYRQDPGQGLRLIYYSQIVNDFQKGDIAEGYSVSREKKESFPLTVTSAQKNPTAFYLCASTSTGQETQYFGPGTRLLVL.

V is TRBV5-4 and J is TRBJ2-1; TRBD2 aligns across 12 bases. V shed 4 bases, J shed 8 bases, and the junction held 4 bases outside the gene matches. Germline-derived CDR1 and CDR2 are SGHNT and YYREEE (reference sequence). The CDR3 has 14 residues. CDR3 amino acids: CASSQRTSGDEQFF. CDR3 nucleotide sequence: TGTGCCAGCAGCCAGAGGACTAGCGGGGATGAGCAGTTCTTC.